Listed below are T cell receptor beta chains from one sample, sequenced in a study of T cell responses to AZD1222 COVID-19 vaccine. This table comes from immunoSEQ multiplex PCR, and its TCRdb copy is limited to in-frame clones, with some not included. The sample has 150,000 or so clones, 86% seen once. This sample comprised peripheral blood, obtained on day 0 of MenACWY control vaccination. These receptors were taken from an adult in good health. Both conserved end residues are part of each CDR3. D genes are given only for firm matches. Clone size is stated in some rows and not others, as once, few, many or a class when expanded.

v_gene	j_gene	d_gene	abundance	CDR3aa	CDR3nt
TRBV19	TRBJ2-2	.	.	CASIRSNTGELFF	TGTGCCAGTATTCGGTCGAACACCGGGGAGCTGTTTTTT
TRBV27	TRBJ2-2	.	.	CASSLGGGGELFF	TGTGCCAGCAGTTTAGGGGGAGGCGGGGAGCTGTTTTTT
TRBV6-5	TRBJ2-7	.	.	CASSPPGVDEQYF	TGTGCCAGCAGTCCTCCGGGGGTGGACGAGCAGTACTTC
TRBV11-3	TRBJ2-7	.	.	CATMDPRGDEQYF	TGTGCCACCATGGACCCACGCGGCGACGAGCAGTACTTC
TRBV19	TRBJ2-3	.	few	CASSFTSRTTSTDTQYF	TGTGCCAGTAGTTTCACCTCCCGGACCACTAGCACAGATACGCAGTATTTT
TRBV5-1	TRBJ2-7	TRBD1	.	CASSSQGGAYEQYF	TGCGCCAGCAGCTCACAGGGGGGAGCTTACGAGCAGTACTTC
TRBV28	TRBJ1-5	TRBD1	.	CASSFKGAGQPQHF	TGTGCCAGCAGTTTCAAGGGGGCAGGTCAGCCCCAGCATTTT
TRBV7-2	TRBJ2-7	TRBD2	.	CASSLEGGTSGRSQYF	TGTGCCAGCAGCTTAGAGGGGGGGACTAGCGGGAGGTCCCAGTACTTC
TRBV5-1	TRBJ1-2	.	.	CASSLEGPGARRWGYTF	TGCGCCAGCAGCTTGGAGGGGCCCGGCGCCCGGAGGTGGGGCTACACCTTC
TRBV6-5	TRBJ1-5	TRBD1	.	CASIRTGLDQPQHF	TGTGCCAGCATCCGGACAGGTTTAGATCAGCCCCAGCATTTT
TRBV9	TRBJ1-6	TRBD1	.	CASSLQTGQSPLHF	TGTGCCAGCAGCCTCCAGACAGGGCAATCACCCCTCCACTTT
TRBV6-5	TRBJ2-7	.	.	CASSSPTLASYEQYF	TGTGCCAGCAGTTCCCCAACTCTAGCTTCCTACGAGCAGTACTTC
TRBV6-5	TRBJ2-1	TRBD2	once	CASRGAGGPYNEQFF	TGTGCCAGCAGGGGAGCGGGGGGGCCCTACAATGAGCAGTTCTTC
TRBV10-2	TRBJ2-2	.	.	CASRGDTGELFF	TGCGCCAGCAGGGGAGACACCGGGGAGCTGTTTTTT
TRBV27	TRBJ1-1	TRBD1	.	CASSRPGQGMNTEAFF	TGTGCCAGCAGTCGGCCGGGACAGGGCATGAACACTGAAGCTTTCTTT
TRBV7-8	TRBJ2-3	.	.	CASSFFKSKSTDTQYF	TGTGCCAGCAGCTTTTTTAAGTCGAAAAGCACAGATACGCAGTATTTT
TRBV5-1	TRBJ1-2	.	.	CASSFGRPNYGYTF	TGCGCCAGCAGCTTCGGCAGACCTAACTATGGCTACACCTTC
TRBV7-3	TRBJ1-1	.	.	CASSFRLGNTEAFF	TGTGCCAGCAGCTTCCGACTGGGGAACACTGAAGCTTTCTTT
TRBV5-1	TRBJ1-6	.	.	CASSYQDSPLNSPLHF	TGCGCCAGCAGCTATCAGGACAGTCCCCTTAATTCACCCCTCCACTTT
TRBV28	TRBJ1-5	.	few	CASSVYRDQPQHF	TGTGCCAGCAGTGTCTACAGAGATCAGCCCCAGCATTTT
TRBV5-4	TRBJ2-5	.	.	CASSYESGHQGTQYF	TGTGCCAGCAGCTATGAGTCGGGACACCAGGGGACCCAGTACTTC
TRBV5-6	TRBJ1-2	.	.	CASSLEQGLYGYTF	TGTGCCAGCAGCTTGGAGCAGGGGTTATATGGCTACACCTTC
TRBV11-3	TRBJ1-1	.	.	CASSKWTELNTEAFF	TGTGCCAGCAGTAAATGGACAGAGCTGAACACTGAAGCTTTCTTT
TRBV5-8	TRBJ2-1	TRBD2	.	CASSSGLAEYNEQFF	TGTGCCAGCAGCTCAGGACTAGCGGAGTACAATGAGCAGTTCTTC
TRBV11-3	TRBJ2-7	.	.	CASSPRGRGEQYF	TGTGCCAGCAGCCCTAGGGGGAGGGGCGAGCAGTACTTC
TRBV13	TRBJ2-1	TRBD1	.	CASSPRGRGPYNEQFF	TGTGCCAGCAGCCCCCGAGGCAGGGGGCCTTACAATGAGCAGTTCTTC
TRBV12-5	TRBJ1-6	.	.	CASGLVGSPLHF	TGTGCTAGTGGTTTGGTGGGGTCACCCCTCCACTTT
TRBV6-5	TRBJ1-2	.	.	CASSYSLQVTNYGYTF	TGTGCCAGCAGTTACTCGTTACAGGTCACCAACTATGGCTACACCTTC
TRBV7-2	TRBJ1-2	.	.	CASSPSLVNYGYTF	TGTGCCAGCAGCCCGTCCTTGGTTAACTATGGCTACACCTTC
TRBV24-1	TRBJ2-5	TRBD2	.	CATSPGGAPQETQYF	TGTGCCACCAGTCCGGGAGGGGCACCCCAAGAGACCCAGTACTTC
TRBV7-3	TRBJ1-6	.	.	CASSLTPGPSSPLHF	TGTGCCAGCAGCTTAACTCCGGGGCCGAGTTCACCCCTCCACTTT
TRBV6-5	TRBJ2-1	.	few	CASSPTPREEQFF	TGTGCCAGCAGCCCAACCCCACGCGAGGAGCAGTTCTTC
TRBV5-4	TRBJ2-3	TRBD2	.	CASSLVRLAGGDTDTQYF	TGTGCCAGCAGCTTGGTTAGGCTAGCGGGGGGAGACACAGATACGCAGTATTTT
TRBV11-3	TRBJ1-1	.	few	CASSLAQGNTEAFF	TGTGCCAGCAGCTTGGCACAGGGCAACACTGAAGCTTTCTTT
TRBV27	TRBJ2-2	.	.	CASSLLINTGELFF	TGTGCCAGCAGTTTACTCATAAACACCGGGGAGCTGTTTTTT
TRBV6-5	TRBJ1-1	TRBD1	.	CASSLTGALNTEAFF	TGTGCCAGCAGCCTCACAGGGGCCCTGAACACTGAAGCTTTCTTT
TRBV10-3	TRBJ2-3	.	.	CAISQGSADTQYF	TGTGCCATCAGCCAGGGAAGCGCAGATACGCAGTATTTT
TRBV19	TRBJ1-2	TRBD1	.	CASSGTGYGYTF	TGTGCCAGTTCCGGGACAGGCTATGGCTACACCTTC
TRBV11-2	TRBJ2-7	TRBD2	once	CASSPAGTGTSRSEQYF	TGTGCCAGCAGCCCGGCCGGGACCGGGACTAGCCGTTCCGAGCAGTACTTC
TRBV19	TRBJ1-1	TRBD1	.	CASTQTGGGFEAFF	TGTGCCAGTACTCAAACAGGGGGCGGATTTGAAGCTTTCTTT
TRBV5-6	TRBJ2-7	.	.	CASSLNTQGREQYF	TGTGCCAGCAGCTTGAATACTCAGGGCCGAGAGCAGTACTTC
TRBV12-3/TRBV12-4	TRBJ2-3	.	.	CASSLLAADTQYF	TGTGCCAGCAGTTTACTTGCTGCAGATACGCAGTATTTT
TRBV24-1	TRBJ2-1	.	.	CATSDSGTLGPYNEQFF	TGTGCCACCAGTGATTCGGGGACACTGGGACCTTACAATGAGCAGTTCTTC
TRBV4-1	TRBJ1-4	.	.	CASSQVTAEKLFF	TGCGCCAGCAGCCAAGTGACAGCTGAAAAACTGTTTTTT
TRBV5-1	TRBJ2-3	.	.	CASSLTGQSTDTQYF	TGCGCCAGCAGCTTGACAGGGCAAAGCACAGATACGCAGTATTTT
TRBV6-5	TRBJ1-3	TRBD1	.	CAGTGSNRGNTIYF	TGTGCCGGGACAGGGAGCAATCGTGGAAACACCATATATTTT